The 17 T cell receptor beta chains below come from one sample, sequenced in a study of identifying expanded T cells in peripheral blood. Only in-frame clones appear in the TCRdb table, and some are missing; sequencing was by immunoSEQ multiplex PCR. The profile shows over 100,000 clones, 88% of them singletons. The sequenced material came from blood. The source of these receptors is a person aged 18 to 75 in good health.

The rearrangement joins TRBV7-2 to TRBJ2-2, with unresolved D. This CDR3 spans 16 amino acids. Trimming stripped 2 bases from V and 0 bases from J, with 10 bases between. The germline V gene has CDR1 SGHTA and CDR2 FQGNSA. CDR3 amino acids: CASSLSWPTNTGELFF. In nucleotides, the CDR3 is TGTGCCAGCAGCTTATCCTGGCCAACGAACACCGGGGAGCTGTTTTTT.

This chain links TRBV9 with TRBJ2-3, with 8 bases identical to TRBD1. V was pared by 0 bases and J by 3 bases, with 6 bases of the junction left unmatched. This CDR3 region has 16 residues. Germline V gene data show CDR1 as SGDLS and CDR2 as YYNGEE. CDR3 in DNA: TGTGCCAGCAGCGTAGATCGGGACAGGATGACAGATACGCAGTATTTT. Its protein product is CASSVDRDRMTDTQYF. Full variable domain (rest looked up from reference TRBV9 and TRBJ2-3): DSGVTQTPKHLITATGQRVTLRCSPRSGDLSVYWYQQSLDQGLQFLIQYYNGEERAKGNILERFSAQQFPDLHSELNLSSLELGDSALYFCASSVDRDRMTDTQYFGPGTRLTVL.

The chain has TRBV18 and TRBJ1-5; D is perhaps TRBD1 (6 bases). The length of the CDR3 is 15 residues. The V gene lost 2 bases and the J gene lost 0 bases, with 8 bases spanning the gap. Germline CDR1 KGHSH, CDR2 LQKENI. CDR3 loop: CASSPGGGSNQPQHF. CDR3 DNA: TGTGCCAGCTCACCAGGAGGGGGTAGCAATCAGCCCCAGCATTTT.

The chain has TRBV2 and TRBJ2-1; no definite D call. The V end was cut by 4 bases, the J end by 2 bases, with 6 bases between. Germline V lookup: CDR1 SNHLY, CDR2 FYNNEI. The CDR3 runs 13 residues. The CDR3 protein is CASSVNTYNEQFF. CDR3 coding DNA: TGTGCCAGCAGTGTCAATACCTACAATGAGCAGTTCTTC.

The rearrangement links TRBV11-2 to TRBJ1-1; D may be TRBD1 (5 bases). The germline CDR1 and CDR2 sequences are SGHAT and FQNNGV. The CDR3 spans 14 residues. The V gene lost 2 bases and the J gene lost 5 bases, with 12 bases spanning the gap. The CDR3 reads CASSLQGTATEAFF. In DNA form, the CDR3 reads TGTGCCAGCAGCTTACAGGGAACGGCGACTGAAGCTTTCTTT.

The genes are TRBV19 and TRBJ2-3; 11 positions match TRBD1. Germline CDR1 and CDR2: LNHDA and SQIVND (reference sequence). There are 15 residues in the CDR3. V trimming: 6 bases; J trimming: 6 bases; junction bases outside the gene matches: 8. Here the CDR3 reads CASRDRGQAVDTQYF. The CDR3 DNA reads TGTGCCAGTAGGGACAGGGGGCAAGCCGTGGATACGCAGTATTTT.

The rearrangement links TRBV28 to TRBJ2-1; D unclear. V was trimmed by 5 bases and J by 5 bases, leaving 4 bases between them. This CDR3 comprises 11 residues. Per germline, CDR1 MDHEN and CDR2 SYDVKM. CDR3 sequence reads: CASSADNEQFF. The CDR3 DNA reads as TGTGCCAGCAGTGCCGACAATGAGCAGTTCTTC. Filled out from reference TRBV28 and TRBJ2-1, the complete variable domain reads DVKVTQSSRYLVKRTGEKVFLECVQDMDHENMFWYRQDPGLGLRLIYFSYDVKMKEKGDIPEGYSVSREKKERFSLILESASTNQTSMYLCASSADNEQFFGPGTRLTVL.

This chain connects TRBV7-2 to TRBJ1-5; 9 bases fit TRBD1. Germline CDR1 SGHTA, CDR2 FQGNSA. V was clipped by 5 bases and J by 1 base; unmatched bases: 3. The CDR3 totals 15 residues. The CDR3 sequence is CASSTTGGSNQPQHF. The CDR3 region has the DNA TGTGCCAGCAGCACGACAGGGGGAAGCAATCAGCCCCAGCATTTT. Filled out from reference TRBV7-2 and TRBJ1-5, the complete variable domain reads GAGVSQSPSNKVTEKGKDVELRCDPISGHTALYWYRQSLGQGLEFLIYFQGNSAPDKSGLPSDRFSAERTGGSVSTLTIQRTQQEDSAVYLCASSTTGGSNQPQHFGDGTRLSIL.

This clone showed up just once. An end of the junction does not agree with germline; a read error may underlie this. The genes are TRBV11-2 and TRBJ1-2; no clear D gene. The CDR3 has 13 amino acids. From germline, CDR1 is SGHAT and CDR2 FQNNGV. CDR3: CASSVEGILGYTF. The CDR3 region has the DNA TGTGCCAGCAGCGTAGAAGGGATTCTTGGCTACACCTTC.

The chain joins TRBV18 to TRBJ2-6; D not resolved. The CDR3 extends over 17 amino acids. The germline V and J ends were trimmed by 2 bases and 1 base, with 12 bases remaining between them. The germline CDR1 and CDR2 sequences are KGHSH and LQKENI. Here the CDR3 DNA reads TGTGCCAGCTCACCAAGCCCCCCACCGTCTGGGGCCAACGTCCTGACTTTC. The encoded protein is CASSPSPPPSGANVLTF.

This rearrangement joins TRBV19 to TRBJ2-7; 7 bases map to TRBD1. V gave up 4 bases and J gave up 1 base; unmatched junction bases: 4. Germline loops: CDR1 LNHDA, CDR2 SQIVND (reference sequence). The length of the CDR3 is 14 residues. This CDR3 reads CASSRTGQSYEQYF. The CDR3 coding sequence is TGTGCCAGTAGTAGGACGGGACAGTCCTACGAGCAGTACTTC.

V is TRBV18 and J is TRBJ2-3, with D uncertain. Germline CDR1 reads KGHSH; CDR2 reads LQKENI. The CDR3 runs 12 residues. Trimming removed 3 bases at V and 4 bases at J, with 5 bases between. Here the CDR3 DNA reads TGTGCCAGCTCACCGGGCGCAGATACGCAGTATTTT. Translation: CASSPGADTQYF.

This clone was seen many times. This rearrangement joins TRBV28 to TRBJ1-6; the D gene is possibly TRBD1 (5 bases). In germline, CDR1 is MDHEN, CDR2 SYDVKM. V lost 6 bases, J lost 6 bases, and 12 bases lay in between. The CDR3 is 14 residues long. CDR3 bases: TGTGCCAGCAGGGGGCGTGGGGTTAATTCACCCCTCCACTTT. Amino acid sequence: CASRGRGVNSPLHF.

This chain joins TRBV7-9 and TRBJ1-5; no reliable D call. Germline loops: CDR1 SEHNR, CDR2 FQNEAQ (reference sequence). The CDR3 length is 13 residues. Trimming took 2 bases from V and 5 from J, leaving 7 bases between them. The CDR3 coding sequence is TGTGCCAGCAGCTTATACGCTGATCAGCCCCAGCATTTT. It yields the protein CASSLYADQPQHF.

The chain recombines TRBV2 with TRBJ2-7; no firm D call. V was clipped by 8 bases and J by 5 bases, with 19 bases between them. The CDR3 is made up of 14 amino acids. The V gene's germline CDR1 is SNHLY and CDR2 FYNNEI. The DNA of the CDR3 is TGTGCCAGCGCAAGGTCAGGCCAAAGGGACGAGCAGTACTTC. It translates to CASARSGQRDEQYF.

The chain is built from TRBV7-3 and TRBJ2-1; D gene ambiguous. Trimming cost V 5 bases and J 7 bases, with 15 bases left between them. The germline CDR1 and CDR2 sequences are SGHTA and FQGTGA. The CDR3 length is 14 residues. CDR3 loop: CASSQRGSLNEQFF. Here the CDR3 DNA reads TGTGCCAGCAGCCAGCGAGGTAGCCTTAATGAGCAGTTCTTC.

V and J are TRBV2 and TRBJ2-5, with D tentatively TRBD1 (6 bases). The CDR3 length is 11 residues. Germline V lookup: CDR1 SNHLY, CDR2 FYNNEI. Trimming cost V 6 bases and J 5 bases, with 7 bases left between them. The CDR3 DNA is TGTGCCAGCAGCCAGGGGGAGACCCAGTACTTC. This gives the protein CASSQGETQYF.